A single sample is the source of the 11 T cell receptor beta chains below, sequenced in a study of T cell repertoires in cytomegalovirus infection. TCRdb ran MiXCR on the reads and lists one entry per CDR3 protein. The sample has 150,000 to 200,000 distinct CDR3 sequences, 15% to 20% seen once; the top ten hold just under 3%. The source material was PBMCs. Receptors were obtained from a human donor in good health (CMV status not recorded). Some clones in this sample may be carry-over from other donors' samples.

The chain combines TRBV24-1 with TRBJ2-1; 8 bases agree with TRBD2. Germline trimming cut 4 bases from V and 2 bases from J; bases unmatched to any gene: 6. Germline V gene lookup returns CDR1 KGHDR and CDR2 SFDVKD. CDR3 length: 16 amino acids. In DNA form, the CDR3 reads TGTGCCACCAGTGACAGGAGCGGGAGTCCCTACAATGAGCAGTTCTTC. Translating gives CATSDRSGSPYNEQFF.

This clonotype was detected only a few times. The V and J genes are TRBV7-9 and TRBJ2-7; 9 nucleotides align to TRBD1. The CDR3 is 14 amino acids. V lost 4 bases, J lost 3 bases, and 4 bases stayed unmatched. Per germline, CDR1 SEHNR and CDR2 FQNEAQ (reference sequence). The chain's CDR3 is CASSSWTGDYEQYF. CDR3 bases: TGTGCCAGCAGCTCCTGGACAGGGGACTACGAGCAGTACTTC.

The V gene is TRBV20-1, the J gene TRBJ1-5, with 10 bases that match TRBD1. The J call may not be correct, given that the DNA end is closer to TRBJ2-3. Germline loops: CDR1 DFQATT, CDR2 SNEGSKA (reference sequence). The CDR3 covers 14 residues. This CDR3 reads CSAGGQGTDQPQYF. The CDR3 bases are TGCAGTGCTGGGGGACAGGGGACTGATCAGCCCCAGTATTTT.

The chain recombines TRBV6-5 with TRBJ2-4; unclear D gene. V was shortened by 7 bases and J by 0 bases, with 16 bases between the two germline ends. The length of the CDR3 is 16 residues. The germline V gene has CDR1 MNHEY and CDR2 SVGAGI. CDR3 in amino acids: CASTALAGLAKNIQYF. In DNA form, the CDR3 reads TGTGCCAGCACGGCCCTGGCAGGTCTAGCCAAAAACATTCAGTACTTC.

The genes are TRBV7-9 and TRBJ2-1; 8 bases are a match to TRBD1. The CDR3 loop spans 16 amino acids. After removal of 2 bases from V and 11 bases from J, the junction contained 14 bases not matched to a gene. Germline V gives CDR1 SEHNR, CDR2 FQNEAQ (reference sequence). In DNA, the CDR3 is TGTGCCAGCAGCTTAAGCCGGACAGGGAGTGGAGGTAAGCAGTTCTTC. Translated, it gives CASSLSRTGSGGKQFF.

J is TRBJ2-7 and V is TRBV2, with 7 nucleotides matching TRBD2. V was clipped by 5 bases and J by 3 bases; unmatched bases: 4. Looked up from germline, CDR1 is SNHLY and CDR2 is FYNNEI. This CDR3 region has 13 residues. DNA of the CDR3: TGTGCCAGCAGTTTTACGGGGGGCTACGAGCAGTACTTC. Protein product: CASSFTGGYEQYF.

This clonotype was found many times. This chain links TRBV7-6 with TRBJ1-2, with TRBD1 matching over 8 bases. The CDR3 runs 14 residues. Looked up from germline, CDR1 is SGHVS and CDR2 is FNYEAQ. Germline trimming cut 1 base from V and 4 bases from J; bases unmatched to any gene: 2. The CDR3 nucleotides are TGTGCCAGCAGCTTAGGGACAGGGTTCTATGGCTACACCTTC. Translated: CASSLGTGFYGYTF.

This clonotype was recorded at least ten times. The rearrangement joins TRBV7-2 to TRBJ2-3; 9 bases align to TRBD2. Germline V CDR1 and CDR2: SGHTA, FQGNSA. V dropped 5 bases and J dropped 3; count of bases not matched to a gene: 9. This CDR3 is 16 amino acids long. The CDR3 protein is CASSLSSGRKTDTQYF. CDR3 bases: TGTGCCAGCAGCCTTTCCAGCGGGAGGAAGACAGATACGCAGTATTTT.

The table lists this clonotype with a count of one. The CDR3 coding sequence is TGTGCCAGCAGTTACTTTCGGGTATTGAACACTGAAGCTTTCTTT. This translates into CASSYFRVLNTEAFF. This chain joins TRBV6-5 and TRBJ1-1; the D is unclear. The CDR3 length is 15 residues. V lost 1 base, J lost 0 bases, and 9 bases lay in between. Per germline, CDR1 MNHEY and CDR2 SVGAGI.

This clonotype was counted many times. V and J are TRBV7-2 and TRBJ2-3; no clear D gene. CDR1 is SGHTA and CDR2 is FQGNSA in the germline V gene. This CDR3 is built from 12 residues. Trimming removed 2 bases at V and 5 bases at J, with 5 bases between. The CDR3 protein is CASSLTGDTQYF. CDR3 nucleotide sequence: TGTGCCAGCAGCTTAACCGGAGATACGCAGTATTTT.

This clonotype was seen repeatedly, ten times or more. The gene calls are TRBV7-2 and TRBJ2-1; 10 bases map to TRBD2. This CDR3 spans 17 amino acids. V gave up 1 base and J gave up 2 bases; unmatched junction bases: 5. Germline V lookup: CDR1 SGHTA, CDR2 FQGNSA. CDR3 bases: TGTGCCAGCAGCTTAGTTGTAGCGGGAGGCACCTACAATGAGCAGTTCTTC. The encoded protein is CASSLVVAGGTYNEQFF.